Listed here are 18 T cell receptor beta chains from one sample, sequenced in a study of blood T cell repertoires in COVID-19. Using immunoSEQ multiplex PCR, the repertoire was profiled, and TCRdb retains in-frame clones only, with some absent. The sample lists some 150,000 clones; 79% were seen once. The sequenced material came from peripheral blood. The receptors originated from an older woman with COVID-19, enrolled during active disease.

V gene TRBV10-1 combines with J gene TRBJ1-1; unclear D gene. Trimming pared 11 bases from V and 3 bases from J, leaving 10 bases between. This CDR3 has 11 residues. CDR1 is WNHNN, CDR2 SYGVQD, per germline (reference sequence). CDR3 sequence: CAPGGYTEAFF. CDR3 sequence (DNA): TGCGCCCCCGGAGGGTACACTGAAGCTTTCTTT.

This clone was counted a few times. The chain combines TRBV6-6 with TRBJ1-2; possibly TRBD1 for D (5 bases). The ends were cut back, 4 bases at V and 2 bases at J, with 8 bases in the middle. From germline, CDR1 is MNHNY and CDR2 SVGAGI (reference sequence). This CDR3 comprises 13 residues. The CDR3 loop is CASSSPGNYGYTF. In DNA, the CDR3 is TGTGCCAGCAGTTCCCCAGGGAACTATGGCTACACCTTC.

The CDR3 is CASSLRTGANQPQHF. In DNA, the CDR3 is TGTGCCAGCAGTTTGCGGACAGGGGCCAATCAGCCCCAGCATTTT. The chain joins TRBV28 to TRBJ1-5; 9 bases match TRBD1. J lost 3 bases, V lost 3 bases, and 3 bases had no gene match. CDR1 and CDR2 from the germline V gene are MDHEN and SYDVKM. The CDR3 length is 15 residues.

This clone was seen once. This chain connects TRBV28 to TRBJ1-2; 10 nucleotides align to TRBD1. CDR3 length equals 15 residues. J lost 3 bases, V lost 5 bases, and 6 bases had no gene match. Germline-derived CDR1 and CDR2 are MDHEN and SYDVKM. CDR3 sequence: CASSIPGTGDYGYTF. The DNA of the CDR3 is TGTGCCAGCAGTATTCCCGGGACAGGGGACTATGGCTACACCTTC.

CDR3 protein: CASRPPGGIGGYTF. The CDR3 DNA reads as TGTGCCAGCAGGCCTCCCGGGGGGATTGGGGGCTACACCTTC. The chain is built from TRBV3-1 (or the pseudogene TRBV3-2) and TRBJ1-2; a weak D match, TRBD1 (5 bases). This CDR3 region has 14 residues. In germline, CDR1 is LGHDT, CDR2 YNNKEL (reference sequence). The ends were cut back, 6 bases at V and 8 bases at J, with 19 bases in the middle.

This sequence joins TRBV3-1 (or the pseudogene TRBV3-2) and TRBJ1-1; D remains unclear. From germline, CDR1 is LGHDT and CDR2 YNNKEL (reference sequence). V was trimmed by 10 bases and J by 1 base, leaving 10 bases between them. This CDR3 is 12 amino acids long. The CDR3 region is CATATGNTEAFF. As DNA, the CDR3 is TGTGCCACCGCGACGGGGAACACTGAAGCTTTCTTT.

The rearrangement uses TRBV7-2 and TRBJ1-4, with 10 nucleotides matching TRBD1. V was pared by 2 bases and J by 10 bases, with 10 bases of the junction left unmatched. This CDR3 has 16 amino acids. CDR1 and CDR2 from the germline V gene are SGHTA and FQGNSA. The CDR3 protein is CASSLLRGQGTGKLFF. CDR3 in DNA: TGTGCCAGCAGCTTATTGAGGGGACAGGGGACGGGAAAACTGTTTTTT.

The genes are TRBV19 and TRBJ2-3, with D possibly being TRBD2 (5 bases). This CDR3 is 13 amino acids long. CDR1 and CDR2 (germline): LNHDA, SQIVND (reference sequence). Deletions cut 7 bases from V and 2 bases from J, with 10 bases between. The CDR3, as DNA: TGTGCCAGTAAAACGGACTCCACAGATACGCAGTATTTT. It codes for CASKTDSTDTQYF.

This clone was seen a single time. V gene TRBV2 combines with J gene TRBJ2-1; a possible D gene is TRBD2 (5 bases). Trimming took off 3 bases at V and 0 bases at J, with 6 bases between the two ends. The CDR3 runs to 14 residues. Germline V gene lookup returns CDR1 SNHLY and CDR2 FYNNEI. The CDR3 DNA follows: TGTGCCAGCAGTGAGAGCGGCTCCTACAATGAGCAGTTCTTC. Translation gives CASSESGSYNEQFF.

This clone was detected a few times. The chain links TRBV27 to TRBJ2-7; the D is unclear. This CDR3 is 12 amino acids long. The germline CDR1 and CDR2 sequences are MNHEY and SMNVEV (reference sequence). V was clipped by 4 bases and J by 0 bases, with 4 bases between them. The CDR3 DNA sequence: TGTGCCAGCAGTTCCCTCTCCTACGAGCAGTACTTC. Residues: CASSSLSYEQYF.

The chain recombines TRBV9 with TRBJ2-3; TRBD2 matches 14 bases. The CDR3 sequence is 16 residues long. Germline lookup yields CDR1 SGDLS and CDR2 YYNGEE. After removal of 3 bases from V and 5 bases from J, the junction contained 5 bases not matched to a gene. The CDR3 sequence is CASSEGLAGDGDTQYF. CDR3 coding DNA: TGTGCCAGCAGCGAGGGACTAGCGGGGGATGGAGATACGCAGTATTTT.

The chain uses TRBV7-9 and TRBJ1-6; no firm D call. The CDR3 runs 13 residues. The V gene lost 1 base and the J gene lost 7 bases, with 5 bases spanning the gap. Germline V gives CDR1 SEHNR, CDR2 FQNEAQ (reference sequence). CDR3 sequence (DNA): TGTGCCAGCAGCTTAGTTCCGAATTCACCCCTCCACTTT. Translation gives CASSLVPNSPLHF.

At least ten counts were recorded for this clone. The rearrangement links TRBV9 to TRBJ1-3; D perhaps matches TRBD1 (6 bases). With 0 bases removed from V and 1 base from J, the gap between germline ends came to 11 bases. The CDR3 is 16 amino acids. Germline V gene sequence: CDR1 SGDLS, CDR2 YYNGEE. DNA of the CDR3: TGTGCCAGCAGCGTAGAGGGACACCCGTCTGGAAACACCATATATTTT. It specifies CASSVEGHPSGNTIYF.

The chain links TRBV4-2 to TRBJ1-2; 8 bases match TRBD1. The trim removed 3 bases at V and 3 bases at J, leaving 6 bases unmatched. The CDR3 consists of 15 residues. CDR1 and CDR2 (germline): LGHNA, YNFKEQ. The CDR3 loop is CASSQPGQGDYGYTF. The CDR3 nucleotides are TGTGCCAGCAGCCAGCCCGGACAGGGAGACTATGGCTACACCTTC.

The chain uses TRBV12-5 and TRBJ2-3; the match to TRBD2 covers 9 bases. The V gene's germline CDR1 is LGHNT and CDR2 FRNRAP. This CDR3 contains 17 residues. Trimming took 0 bases from V and 6 from J; bases not matched to a gene: 10. CDR3 sequence reads: CASGLVLGRGGRDTQYF. DNA for the CDR3: TGTGCTAGTGGTTTGGTACTGGGGCGGGGGGGCCGTGATACGCAGTATTTT.

This chain links TRBV2 with TRBJ2-4; tentative D call: TRBD2 (6 bases). V was shortened by 8 bases and J by 0 bases, with 17 bases between the two germline ends. Germline V gives CDR1 SNHLY, CDR2 FYNNEI. This CDR3 comprises 16 residues. The DNA for the CDR3 is TGTGCCAGCTCCACCCTTGGAGGGTTAGCCAAAAACATTCAGTACTTC. Its translation is CASSTLGGLAKNIQYF.

The chain is built from TRBV3-1 (or the pseudogene TRBV3-2) and TRBJ1-2; unclear D gene. Looked up from germline, CDR1 is LGHDT and CDR2 is YNNKEL (reference sequence). The CDR3 sequence is 13 residues long. The V end was cut by 3 bases, the J end by 3 bases, with 8 bases between. This chain's CDR3 is CASSHYKDYGYTF. The DNA for the CDR3 is TGTGCCAGCAGCCACTATAAAGACTATGGCTACACCTTC.

The rearrangement uses TRBV9 and TRBJ1-4, with 9 bases fitting TRBD1. The junction had 4 bases not matched to a gene; V was cut back by 4 bases and J by 0 bases. CDR3 length: 16 residues. The V gene's germline CDR1 is SGDLS and CDR2 YYNGEE. CDR3 residues: CASSPGTGTTNEKLFF. For the CDR3, the DNA is TGTGCCAGCAGCCCTGGGACAGGGACAACTAATGAAAAACTGTTTTTT. The entire variable domain, with the rest obtained from reference TRBV9 and TRBJ1-4, is as follows: DSGVTQTPKHLITATGQRVTLRCSPRSGDLSVYWYQQSLDQGLQFLIQYYNGEERAKGNILERFSAQQFPDLHSELNLSSLELGDSALYFCASSPGTGTTNEKLFFGSGTQLSVL.